The 27 T cell receptor beta chains listed next were all sequenced from one sample in a study of blood T cell repertoires in COVID-19. The table came from immunoSEQ multiplex PCR; TCRdb's copy has only in-frame clones and leaves some out. The table lists roughly 140,000 clones, about 80% of them singletons. The sequenced sample consisted of peripheral blood. Receptors originate from a man between 65 and 85 years old who had recovered from COVID-19.

The CDR3 sequence: CAWRHSRGYTEAFF. In DNA form, the CDR3 reads TGTGCCTGGCGTCACTCCAGGGGTTACACTGAAGCTTTCTTT. This rearrangement joins TRBV30 to TRBJ1-1; possible D gene TRBD1, 6 bases. This CDR3 contains 14 residues. V shed 5 bases and J shed 3 bases, with 16 bases lying between them. Germline V gene data show CDR1 as GTSNPN and CDR2 as SVGIG (reference sequence).

This chain joins TRBV10-3 and TRBJ2-5, with D possibly matching TRBD2 (5 bases). The CDR3 is made up of 16 amino acids. Germline lookup yields CDR1 ENHRY and CDR2 SYGVKD. With 1 base removed from V and 5 bases from J, the gap between germline ends came to 17 bases. CDR3 bases: TGTGCCATCAGTGAGTTAGGACTGATTAACTCGGAGACCCAGTACTTC. Its protein product is CAISELGLINSETQYF.

This sequence joins TRBV3-1 (or the pseudogene TRBV3-2) and TRBJ2-7, with TRBD2 identical over 8 bases. The CDR3 loop spans 16 amino acids. Germline V lookup: CDR1 LGHDT, CDR2 YNNKEL (reference sequence). V lost 3 bases to trimming and J lost 2 bases; unmatched junction nucleotides: 9. CDR3 DNA: TGTGCCAGCAGCCAGGCCCCAGCGGGAGTGACCTACGAGCAGTACTTC. Its protein is CASSQAPAGVTYEQYF.

The chain joins TRBV6-5 to TRBJ2-1, with 8 nucleotides matching TRBD2. CDR3 length: 16 residues. Trimming removed 0 bases from V and 9 bases from J; junction bases left unmatched: 10. Germline assignment: CDR1 MNHEY and CDR2 SVGAGI. CDR3 nucleotides: TGTGCCAGCAGTTACTCGGTTCCGGGAGGGCCCGGTGAGCAGTTCTTC. Its protein product is CASSYSVPGGPGEQFF.

This chain links TRBV30 with TRBJ2-3; the D is unclear. This CDR3 has 12 residues. Trimming shortened V by 0 bases and J by 7 bases, and 8 bases separated the two germline ends. Germline CDR1 is GTSNPN and CDR2 is SVGIG (reference sequence). The CDR3 coding sequence is TGTGCCTGGAGTGTGCAGAAGAATACGCAGTATTTT. It yields the protein CAWSVQKNTQYF.

V usage is TRBV19 and J usage is TRBJ1-1; 9 nucleotides line up with TRBD1. The J segment lost 6 bases and the V segment lost 4 bases, leaving 15 bases of the junction unmatched. Per germline, CDR1 LNHDA and CDR2 SQIVND (reference sequence). CDR3 length: 17 amino acids. The CDR3 DNA sequence: TGTGCCAGTAGTACGAGACAGGGGGGCTCAGGAAAGGCTGAAGCTTTCTTT. Its protein is CASSTRQGGSGKAEAFF.

The chain is built from TRBV30 and TRBJ1-5; tentative D call: TRBD1 (5 bases). Germline V lookup: CDR1 GTSNPN, CDR2 SVGIG (reference sequence). The V gene lost 0 bases and the J gene lost 0 bases, with 9 bases spanning the gap. CDR3 length: 15 residues. CDR3 DNA: TGTGCCTGGAGTGTGGGGGGTAATAGCAATCAGCCCCAGCATTTT. Translation gives CAWSVGGNSNQPQHF.

This chain joins TRBV11-3 and TRBJ1-1, with D tentatively TRBD1 (6 bases). This CDR3 has 12 amino acids. Trimming stripped 8 bases from V and 8 bases from J, with 15 bases between. Germline CDR1 SGHNT, CDR2 YENEEA. The CDR3 protein is CASGRVQGEAFF. Here the CDR3 DNA reads TGTGCCAGCGGGAGGGTACAGGGAGAAGCTTTCTTT.

The V gene is TRBV24-1, the J gene TRBJ2-5; tentatively, D is TRBD1 (6 bases). Germline values: CDR1 KGHDR, CDR2 SFDVKD. CDR3 length: 14 amino acids. V gave up 4 bases and J gave up 0 bases, with 8 bases separating them. The CDR3 region has the DNA TGTGCCACCAGTGAAAACAGGGACCAAGAGACCCAGTACTTC. The encoded protein is CATSENRDQETQYF.

This chain joins TRBV30 and TRBJ2-1, with 8 bases fitting TRBD2. The junction had 6 bases not matched to a gene; V was cut back by 0 bases and J by 5 bases. The germline V gene has CDR1 GTSNPN and CDR2 SVGIG (reference sequence). The CDR3 spans 15 residues. Here the CDR3 DNA reads TGTGCCTGGAGTGTAACCGAGCGGGAGAACAATGAGCAGTTCTTC. This encodes CAWSVTERENNEQFF.

The chain couples TRBV6-4 to TRBJ1-5; D gene uncertain. V was cut by 2 bases and J by 3 bases, with 8 bases left in between. The germline gives CDR1 MRHNA, CDR2 SNTAGT. The CDR3 length is 14 residues. The CDR3 region is CASSDISDNQPQHF. Here the CDR3 DNA reads TGTGCCAGCAGTGACATCAGCGACAATCAGCCCCAGCATTTT.

The V call is TRBV29-1, the J call TRBJ1-6; D might be TRBD1 (5 bases). CDR1 is SQVTM, CDR2 ANQGSEA, per germline. The V end was cut by 4 bases, the J end by 7 bases, with 11 bases between. This CDR3 contains 13 residues. For the CDR3, the DNA is TGCAGCGTTGGAACAGGCCGGAATTCACCCCTCCACTTT. Protein sequence: CSVGTGRNSPLHF.

The chain joins TRBV3-1 (or the pseudogene TRBV3-2) to TRBJ2-7, with D perhaps matching TRBD2 (5 bases). The CDR3 is 14 amino acids. V was shortened by 1 base and J by 2 bases, with 9 bases between the two germline ends. Germline V gene sequence: CDR1 LGHDT, CDR2 YNNKEL (reference sequence). The CDR3 bases are TGTGCCAGCAGCCAAGGGACTTTTACCTACGAGCAGTACTTC. It specifies CASSQGTFTYEQYF.

This clone was counted many times. V is TRBV5-1 and J is TRBJ2-7; TRBD2 matches 11 bases. The CDR3 length is 15 residues. Losses at the gene ends were 6 bases for V and 6 bases for J; bases not matched to a gene: 11. CDR1 is SGHRS, CDR2 YFSETQ, per germline. The CDR3 DNA reads TGCGCCAGCACTTCCCTGGGACTAGCGGATGGCGAGCAGTACTTC. Its protein product is CASTSLGLADGEQYF.

The genes are TRBV3-1 (or the pseudogene TRBV3-2) and TRBJ2-1; 8 bases are a match to TRBD1. J lost 8 bases, V lost 4 bases, and 7 bases had no gene match. This CDR3 is 14 amino acids long. Per germline, CDR1 LGHDT and CDR2 YNNKEL (reference sequence). CDR3 DNA sequence: TGTGCCAGCAGCCTATTAGGACAGGGCCATGAGCAGTTCTTC. Protein sequence: CASSLLGQGHEQFF.

This rearrangement joins TRBV19 to TRBJ1-6, with 9 bases fitting TRBD1. The CDR3 has 13 residues. Germline-derived CDR1 and CDR2 are LNHDA and SQIVND (reference sequence). Trimming took 8 bases from V and 7 from J; bases not matched to a gene: 3. As DNA, the CDR3 is TGTGCCAGTGCGGGACAGGGAAATTCACCCCTCCACTTT. Protein: CASAGQGNSPLHF.

This rearrangement joins TRBV27 to TRBJ2-7; weak D call: TRBD1 (6 bases). The germline V gene encodes CDR1 MNHEY and CDR2 SMNVEV (reference sequence). The CDR3 contains 14 residues. The V end was cut by 4 bases, the J end by 2 bases, with 12 bases between. CDR3 DNA: TGTGCCAGCAGTTCCCAACAGGGCCCCTACGAGCAGTACTTC. It translates to CASSSQQGPYEQYF.

This sequence joins TRBV5-4 and TRBJ2-5; TRBD1 is a possible D gene (6 bases). This CDR3 is built from 15 residues. V was clipped by 0 bases and J by 4 bases, with 13 bases between them. Germline CDR1 reads SGHNT; CDR2 reads YYREEE (reference sequence). In DNA, the CDR3 is TGTGCCAGCAGCTTGGCCCCGCCAGGGGTAGAGACCCAGTACTTC. It is translated as CASSLAPPGVETQYF.

V usage is TRBV19 and J usage is TRBJ1-5; D not certain. V was pared by 5 bases and J by 5 bases, with 10 bases between. Germline-derived CDR1 and CDR2 are LNHDA and SQIVND (reference sequence). The CDR3 is 13 amino acids. The CDR3 DNA is TGTGCCAGTAGTTCCGGGTTATATCAGCCCCAGCATTTT. It encodes CASSSGLYQPQHF.

V gene TRBV28 combines with J gene TRBJ1-2; 7 nucleotides match TRBD1. The V gene end was trimmed by 5 bases and the J gene end by 8 bases; junction bases not matched to a gene: 11. CDR1 and CDR2 (germline): MDHEN, SYDVKM. CDR3 length equals 14 residues. CDR3: CASSTRTGRGGYTF. Written as DNA, the CDR3 is TGTGCCAGCAGTACCCGGACAGGTCGTGGAGGCTACACCTTC.

This clone was counted only a few times. The V call is TRBV6-2 or TRBV6-3, the J call TRBJ2-2; 13 bases are shared with TRBD2. Germline V gene data show CDR1 as MNHEY and CDR2 as SVGEGT. With 6 bases clipped from V and 2 bases from J, the junction kept 9 bases outside the gene matches. CDR3 length: 18 amino acids. In DNA, the CDR3 is TGTGCCAGCAGCTCCCGACTAGCGGGAGGAATAAACACCGGGGAGCTGTTTTTT. This sequence encodes CASSSRLAGGINTGELFF.

With regard to this clone: One junction end does not reproduce the germline sequence, and a read error may be involved. CDR3 sequence reads: CASRLPGVSDEQYF. DNA for the CDR3: TGTGCCAGCAGACTTCCAGGGGTCTCCGACGAGCAGTACTTC. J is TRBJ2-7 and V is TRBV7-2, with D perhaps TRBD1 (6 bases). CDR1 and CDR2 from the germline V gene are SGHTA and FQGNSA. This CDR3 spans 14 amino acids.

The chain has TRBV30 and TRBJ2-1, with 7 bases lining up with TRBD2. V trimming: 3 bases; J trimming: 7 bases; junction bases outside the gene matches: 6. The CDR3 contains 13 residues. Looked up from germline, CDR1 is GTSNPN and CDR2 is SVGIG (reference sequence). The CDR3 region has the DNA TGTGCCTGGAGATGGCGGGAGTTGAATGAGCAGTTCTTC. Encoded protein: CAWRWRELNEQFF.

V is TRBV6-6 and J is TRBJ2-7; D is perhaps TRBD1 (5 bases). Germline-derived CDR1 and CDR2 are MNHNY and SVGAGI (reference sequence). CDR3 size: 15 residues. Trimming stripped 2 bases from V and 0 bases from J, with 11 bases between. CDR3 nucleotide sequence: TGTGCCAGCAGTTACCAGGGCGGCCTCTCCTACGAGCAGTACTTC. Its translation is CASSYQGGLSYEQYF.

The V gene is TRBV19, the J gene TRBJ2-1; TRBD2 agrees at 13 bases. Trimming cost V 3 bases and J 3 bases; bases outside gene matches: 11. This CDR3 has 19 amino acids. Germline CDR1 is LNHDA and CDR2 is SQIVND (reference sequence). The CDR3 DNA reads TGTGCCAGTAGTATCGGAGGACTAGCGGGAGCCTCCAACTACAATGAGCAGTTCTTC. Translating gives CASSIGGLAGASNYNEQFF. The full variable domain, completed using reference TRBV19 and TRBJ2-1, is DGGITQSPKYLFRKEGQNVTLSCEQNLNHDAMYWYRQDPGQGLRLIYYSQIVNDFQKGDIAEGYSVSREKKESFPLTVTSAQKNPTAFYLCASSIGGLAGASNYNEQFFGPGTRLTVL.

This sequence joins TRBV27 and TRBJ2-2; 9 nucleotides align to TRBD2. Germline-derived CDR1 and CDR2 are MNHEY and SMNVEV (reference sequence). The CDR3 sequence is 14 residues long. The junction had 4 bases not matched to a gene; V was cut back by 2 bases and J by 9 bases. The CDR3 sequence: CASSLAGGPRELFF. In nucleotides, the CDR3 is TGTGCCAGCAGTTTAGCGGGAGGGCCCAGGGAGCTGTTTTTT.

The J gene is TRBJ1-3, the V gene TRBV5-6; TRBD1 is a possible D gene (6 bases). There are 16 residues in the CDR3. The germline V gene encodes CDR1 SGHDT and CDR2 YYEEEE. The V end was cut by 0 bases, the J end by 3 bases, with 13 bases between. In DNA form, the CDR3 reads TGTGCCAGCAGCTTGGACCTACAGGGATTTGGAAACACCATATATTTT. Its protein product is CASSLDLQGFGNTIYF.